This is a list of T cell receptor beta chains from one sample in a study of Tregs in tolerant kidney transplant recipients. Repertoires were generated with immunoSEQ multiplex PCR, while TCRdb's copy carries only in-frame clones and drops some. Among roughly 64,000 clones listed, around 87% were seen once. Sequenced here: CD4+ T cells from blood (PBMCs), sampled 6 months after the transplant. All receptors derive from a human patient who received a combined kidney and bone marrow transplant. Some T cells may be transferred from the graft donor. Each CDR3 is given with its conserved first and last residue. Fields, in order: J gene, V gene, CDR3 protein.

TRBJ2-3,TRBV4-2,CASSQGLSSTDTQYF
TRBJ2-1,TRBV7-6,CASSGGLPGQFF
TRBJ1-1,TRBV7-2,CASSLNRQPGLNTEAFF
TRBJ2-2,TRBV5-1,CASSLADRETGELFF
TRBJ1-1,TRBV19,CASSRGGPATPEAFF
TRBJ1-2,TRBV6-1,CASSKTANYGYTF
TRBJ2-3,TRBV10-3,CAISELGTSGRKADTQYF
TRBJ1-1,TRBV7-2,CASSPSARKDTEAFF
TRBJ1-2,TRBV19,CASSKQGVLNYGYTF
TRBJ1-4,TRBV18,CASSPTFLEKLFF
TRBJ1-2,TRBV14,CASSRSWTVTRGYTF
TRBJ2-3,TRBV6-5,CASSPWTNTDTQYF
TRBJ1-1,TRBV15,CATSRGTGQRNTEAFF
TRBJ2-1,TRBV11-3,CASSQRELSYNEQFF
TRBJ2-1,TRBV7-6,CASSSGFATAYNEQFF
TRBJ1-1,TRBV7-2,CASSRQGGSTEAFF
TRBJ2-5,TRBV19,CASSGGDRGRRETQYF
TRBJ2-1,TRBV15,CATSPRLDRGRNEQFF
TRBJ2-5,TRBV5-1,CASSLRGEGETQYF
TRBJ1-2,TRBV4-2,CASSQDSARGRGYTF
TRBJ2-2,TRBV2,CASRDITGELFF
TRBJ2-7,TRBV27,CASSLSLWLETYEQYF
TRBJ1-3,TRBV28,CASSPNLPGVGNTIYF
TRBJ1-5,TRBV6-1,CASSVRGGVGQPQHF
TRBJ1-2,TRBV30,CAWSPPGQGYGYTF
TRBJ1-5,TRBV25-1,CASSEGGRTNQPQHF
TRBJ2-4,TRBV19,CASTEGLAGVRNIQYF
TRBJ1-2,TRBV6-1,CASSEQGSYGYTF
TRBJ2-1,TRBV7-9,CASSLGASGGSSYNEQFF
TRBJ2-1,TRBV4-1,CASSQHSSGGVGEQFF
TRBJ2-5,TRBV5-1,CASSLSQETQYF
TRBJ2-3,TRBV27,CASSFFSTDTQYF
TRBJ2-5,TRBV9,CASSGGQGRETQYF
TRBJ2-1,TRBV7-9,CASSLSYNEQFF
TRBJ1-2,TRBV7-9,CASSLAGVEGARGYTF
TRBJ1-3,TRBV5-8,CASSSLGFSGNTIYF
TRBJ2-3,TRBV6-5,CASSYLGSGSSDTQYF
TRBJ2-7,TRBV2,CASSDYGQYF
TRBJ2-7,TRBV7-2,CASSLRTGNRPYEQYF
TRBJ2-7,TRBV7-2,CASSPQTGQGFEQYF
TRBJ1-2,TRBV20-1,CSAGGGYTF
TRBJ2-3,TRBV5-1,CASSLTGQYSDTQYF
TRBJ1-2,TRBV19,CASSMKGNYGYTF
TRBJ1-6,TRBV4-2,CASSQESGTANSPLHF
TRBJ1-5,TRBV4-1,CASSQDSGTYSNQPQHF
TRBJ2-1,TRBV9,CASSSKGERTYNEQFF
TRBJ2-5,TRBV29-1,CSGSIPTSLRLKETQYF
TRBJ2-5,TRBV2,CASSVGGQGGEEQYF
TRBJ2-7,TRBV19,CASSMRPDFSYEQYF
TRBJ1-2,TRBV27,CASSLSIGYGYTF
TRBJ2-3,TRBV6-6,CASRLPRGGAADTQYF
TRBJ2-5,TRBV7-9,CASSSGTSGETQYF